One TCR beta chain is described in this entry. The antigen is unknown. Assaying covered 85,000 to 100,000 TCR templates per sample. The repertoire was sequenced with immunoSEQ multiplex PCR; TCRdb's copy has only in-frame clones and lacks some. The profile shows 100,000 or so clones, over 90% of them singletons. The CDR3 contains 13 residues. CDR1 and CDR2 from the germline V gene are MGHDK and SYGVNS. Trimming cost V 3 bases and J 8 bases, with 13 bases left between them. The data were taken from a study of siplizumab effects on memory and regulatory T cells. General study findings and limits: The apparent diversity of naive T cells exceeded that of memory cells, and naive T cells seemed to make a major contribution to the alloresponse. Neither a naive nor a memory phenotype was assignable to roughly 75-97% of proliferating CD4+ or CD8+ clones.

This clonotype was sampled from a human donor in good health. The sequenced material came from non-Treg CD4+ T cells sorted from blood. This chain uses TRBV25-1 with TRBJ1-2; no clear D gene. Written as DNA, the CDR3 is TGTGCCAGCAGTGAGGTACTCCTGGCGGGCTACACCTTC. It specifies CASSEVLLAGYTF.